What follows are 25 T cell receptor beta chains derived from one specimen sequenced in a study of cytomegalovirus exposure and HLA in healthy donors (TCRdb year 2017). Library preparation used the immunoSEQ multiplex PCR assay. The multiplex PCR relied on a mix of 60 forward primers for TCR Vbeta segments and 13 reverse primers for TCR Jbeta segments. TCRdb obtained this table from immuneACCESS and retained in-frame rearrangements with V and J assigned. These tables miss some clones; where compared with another copy, unresolved V genes account for less than half of the shortfall, and the remainder is unexplained. In this sample the table shows approximately 100,000 clones, 85% of which occur a single time. The top ten hold about 4.3% of the sample. The material sequenced was PBMCs. The origin of the receptors is a man in his thirties or forties in good health and CMV-seronegative.

This clone was counted once. The gene calls are TRBV5-1 and TRBJ1-4; 8 bases match TRBD1. Germline lookup yields CDR1 SGHRS and CDR2 YFSETQ. The CDR3 consists of 14 residues. J was trimmed by 3 bases and V by 4 bases; bases with no gene match: 2. The DNA for the CDR3 is TGCGCCAGCAGCCCGGGACAGGCTAATGAAAAACTGTTTTTT. Amino acid sequence: CASSPGQANEKLFF.

The chain is built from TRBV5-4 and TRBJ2-3; D is perhaps TRBD1 (5 bases). This CDR3 is built from 15 residues. Deletions cut 1 base from V and 1 base from J, with 10 bases between. Germline loops: CDR1 SGHNT, CDR2 YYREEE (reference sequence). The CDR3 region is CASSLKGLGTDTQYF. Written as DNA, the CDR3 is TGTGCCAGCAGCTTGAAGGGGCTCGGCACAGATACGCAGTATTTT.

This clone was picked up a small number of times. This chain connects TRBV5-4 to TRBJ1-1, with D tentatively TRBD1 (6 bases). CDR3 length: 15 amino acids. Germline-derived CDR1 and CDR2 are SGHNT and YYREEE (reference sequence). Trimming pared 6 bases from V and 8 bases from J, leaving 23 bases between. CDR3 sequence reads: CASTNSAQGRLEAFF. The CDR3, as DNA: TGTGCCAGCACCAACTCGGCGCAGGGGCGGTTAGAAGCTTTCTTT.

This chain uses TRBV18 with TRBJ1-2; TRBD1 matches 7 bases. With V trimmed by 1 base and J by 7 bases, 3 bases remained unmatched. The germline gives CDR1 KGHSH, CDR2 LQKENI. This CDR3 contains 13 residues. The CDR3 region is CASSPRDSGGYTF. The CDR3 DNA sequence: TGTGCCAGCTCACCACGGGACAGCGGTGGCTACACCTTC.

The V gene is TRBV28, the J gene TRBJ2-2; 10 bases align to TRBD2. Trimming cost V 7 bases and J 5 bases; bases outside gene matches: 10. The CDR3 runs to 16 residues. CDR1 and CDR2 (germline): MDHEN, SYDVKM. The CDR3 region is CASTRTSGFTTGELFF. The CDR3 DNA reads TGTGCCAGCACCAGGACTAGCGGATTTACTACCGGGGAGCTGTTTTTT.

This clone came up once. The chain combines TRBV9 with TRBJ2-1; D is unresolved. CDR3 length: 11 residues. Trimming left V 3 bases short and J 10 bases short, with 8 bases between. Germline V gene lookup returns CDR1 SGDLS and CDR2 YYNGEE. In nucleotides, the CDR3 is TGTGCCAGCAGCGGTCCCAAAGAGCAGTTCTTC. This gives the protein CASSGPKEQFF.

The chain joins TRBV28 to TRBJ2-7; perhaps TRBD2 as D (5 bases). CDR3 length: 20 residues. Between the trimmed V and J ends, which lost 6 bases and 3 bases, there was a span of 33 bases. Per germline, CDR1 MDHEN and CDR2 SYDVKM. As DNA, the CDR3 is TGTGCCAGCAGCCCCTCCCCTCGTAAGAGGGCGGCAGAACTCATCTACGAGCAGTACTTC. Translating gives CASSPSPRKRAAELIYEQYF.

V and J are TRBV30 and TRBJ2-1; D remains unclear. The germline gives CDR1 GTSNPN, CDR2 SVGIG (reference sequence). V was cut by 3 bases and J by 3 bases, with 6 bases left in between. There are 12 residues in the CDR3. The CDR3 loop reads CAWRENYNEQFF. The DNA of the CDR3 is TGTGCCTGGAGGGAGAACTACAATGAGCAGTTCTTC.

This chain links TRBV15 with TRBJ2-5; D possibly corresponds to TRBD1 (5 bases). V shed 4 bases and J shed 3 bases, with 12 bases lying between them. The CDR3 has 14 residues. Germline values: CDR1 LNHNV, CDR2 YYDKDF (reference sequence). CDR3 amino acids: CATSIPSREETQYF. CDR3 nucleotide sequence: TGTGCCACCAGCATCCCATCCAGGGAAGAGACCCAGTACTTC. The variable domain in full, with the rest retrieved from reference TRBV15 and TRBJ2-5, is DAMVIQNPRYQVTQFGKPVTLSCSQTLNHNVMYWYQQKSSQAPKLLFHYYDKDFNNEADTPDNFQSRRPNTSFCFLDIRSPGLGDTAMYLCATSIPSREETQYFGPGTRLLVL.

This chain links TRBV7-6 with TRBJ2-1; tentatively, D is TRBD2 (6 bases). The V gene lost 1 base and the J gene lost 10 bases, with 11 bases spanning the gap. The CDR3 contains 13 residues. Germline assignment: CDR1 SGHVS and CDR2 FNYEAQ. This CDR3 is CASSLENSGEQFF. In DNA, the CDR3 is TGTGCCAGCAGCTTAGAGAATAGCGGCGAGCAGTTCTTC.

V and J are TRBV6-7 and TRBJ1-5; 10 positions agree with TRBD1. TRBV6-7 is treated as an ORF (open reading frame) with a function not yet certain. The CDR3 covers 18 residues. The ends lost 2 bases at V and 4 bases at J; junction bases unmatched: 11. CDR3 sequence reads: CASSYRVSTGGENQPQHF. The CDR3 DNA follows: TGTGCCAGCAGTTACCGTGTATCGACAGGGGGCGAAAATCAGCCCCAGCATTTT.

The chain employs TRBV30 and TRBJ2-7, with no clear D. CDR1 and CDR2 (germline): GTSNPN, SVGIG (reference sequence). The CDR3 is 16 residues long. V shed 1 base and J shed 1 base, with 17 bases lying between them. The CDR3 DNA sequence: TGTGCCTGGAGTGCGCCTCTAGAAGAAATATCCTACGAGCAGTACTTC. Amino acids: CAWSAPLEEISYEQYF. Variable domain in full (rest from reference TRBV30 and TRBJ2-7): SQTIHQWPATLVQPVGSPLSLECTVEGTSNPNLYWYRQAAGRGLQLLFYSVGIGQISSEVPQNLSASRPQDRQFILSSKKLLLSDSGFYLCAWSAPLEEISYEQYFGPGTRLTVT.

The count of this clone is one. The J gene is TRBJ2-7, the V gene TRBV6-5, with a weak D call TRBD1 (6 bases). Germline CDR1 is MNHEY and CDR2 is SVGAGI. This CDR3 has 16 residues. V lost 0 bases to trimming and J lost 3 bases, with 15 bases between them. The CDR3 loop reads CASSYSQGRVVYEQYF. For the CDR3, the DNA is TGTGCCAGCAGTTACTCGCAGGGGCGCGTTGTCTACGAGCAGTACTTC.

The V call is TRBV19, the J call TRBJ1-1; perhaps TRBD1 as D (6 bases). CDR3 size: 15 residues. Germline assignment: CDR1 LNHDA and CDR2 SQIVND (reference sequence). Trimming removed 4 bases from V and 1 base from J, with 13 bases in between. The CDR3 DNA sequence: TGTGCCAGTAGTAGATACAGGGCACCGAACACTGAAGCTTTCTTT. Translating it yields CASSRYRAPNTEAFF.

The chain is built from TRBV5-6 and TRBJ1-6; D ambiguous. Germline CDR1 and CDR2: SGHDT and YYEEEE. The CDR3 extends over 14 amino acids. V dropped 1 base and J dropped 10 bases, with 12 bases sitting between them. The CDR3 is CASSLQLGWSPLHF. The DNA for the CDR3 is TGTGCCAGCAGCTTGCAACTCGGTTGGTCACCCCTCCACTTT.

This clone was counted once. V is TRBV10-3 and J is TRBJ1-4; 9 bases match TRBD1. CDR1 is ENHRY and CDR2 is SYGVKD in the germline V gene. After removal of 4 bases from V and 3 bases from J, the junction contained 3 bases not matched to a gene. This CDR3 is 15 amino acids long. The CDR3 sequence is CAISGDRDANEKLFF. DNA of the CDR3: TGTGCCATCAGTGGGGACAGGGACGCTAATGAAAAACTGTTTTTT.

This sequence joins TRBV11-2 and TRBJ2-3; 10 bases are a match to TRBD2. The germline CDR1 and CDR2 sequences are SGHAT and FQNNGV. The V and J ends lost 3 bases and 1 base, in that order; junction bases with no gene match: 4. CDR3 length equals 16 residues. CDR3 nucleotides: TGTGCCAGCAGCTTTAGCGGGGGGCCTCGCACAGATACGCAGTATTTT. This codes for CASSFSGGPRTDTQYF.

The chain couples TRBV6-6 to TRBJ1-5, with 7 bases matching TRBD1. From germline, CDR1 is MNHNY and CDR2 SVGAGI (reference sequence). The J segment lost 9 bases and the V segment lost 0 bases, leaving 8 bases of the junction unmatched. The CDR3 length is 15 residues. DNA of the CDR3: TGTGCCAGCAGTTACTCGGGACAGCCAGCGGGGCCCCAGCATTTT. Translating it yields CASSYSGQPAGPQHF.

This clone was recorded once. The V and J genes are TRBV2 and TRBJ2-7, with 10 positions matching TRBD1. Germline CDR1 SNHLY, CDR2 FYNNEI. J lost 5 bases, V lost 0 bases, and 7 bases had no gene match. This CDR3 contains 16 residues. CDR3 nucleotide sequence: TGTGCCAGCAGTGAAGCGGAGGGACAGGGGCCCCACGAGCAGTACTTC. This encodes CASSEAEGQGPHEQYF.

This sequence joins TRBV13 and TRBJ2-5; D is perhaps TRBD1 (6 bases). The CDR3 has 15 amino acids. V gave up 3 bases and J gave up 2 bases, with 13 bases separating them. Germline assignment: CDR1 PRHDT and CDR2 FYEKMQ (reference sequence). CDR3 sequence reads: CASSFGQRKQETQYF. DNA for the CDR3: TGTGCCAGCAGCTTCGGACAGAGAAAACAAGAGACCCAGTACTTC.

The J gene is TRBJ2-1, the V gene TRBV10-3; weak D call: TRBD2 (7 bases). CDR1 is ENHRY and CDR2 is SYGVKD in the germline V gene. This CDR3 is built from 14 residues. Trimming took 3 bases from V and 12 from J, leaving 18 bases between them. CDR3 coding DNA: TGTGCCATCAGTGATCCGGCTAGCGGAGGGGGGCAGTTCTTC. Protein product: CAISDPASGGGQFF.

The chain's CDR3 is CASSLEVDGTRGPGELFF. CDR3 DNA sequence: TGTGCCAGCAGTTTAGAGGTTGACGGGACTAGAGGCCCGGGGGAGCTGTTTTTT. This chain uses TRBV27 with TRBJ2-2; 8 bases are shared with TRBD2. The junction had 16 bases not matched to a gene; V was cut back by 2 bases and J by 8 bases. This CDR3 spans 18 amino acids. Looked up from germline, CDR1 is MNHEY and CDR2 is SMNVEV (reference sequence).

The chain uses TRBV30 and TRBJ2-5; D possibly corresponds to TRBD1 (6 bases). The V gene's germline CDR1 is GTSNPN and CDR2 SVGIG (reference sequence). This CDR3 region has 13 residues. V was cut by 2 bases and J by 3 bases, with 10 bases left in between. CDR3 protein: CAWSRRTEETQYF. The CDR3 coding sequence is TGTGCCTGGAGTCGGAGGACAGAAGAGACCCAGTACTTC.

CDR3 region: CASSYKRVQETQYF. The CDR3, as DNA: TGTGCCAGCAGTTACAAACGGGTCCAAGAGACCCAGTACTTC. This chain connects TRBV6-5 to TRBJ2-5; D is ambiguous. Between the trimmed V and J ends, which lost 2 bases and 1 base, there was a span of 8 bases. The CDR3 loop spans 14 amino acids. Per germline, CDR1 MNHEY and CDR2 SVGAGI.

On this clone itself: As the CDR3 is not closed by the conserved phenylalanine or tryptophan, this likely results from a read error. This chain connects TRBV2 to TRBJ1-1; TRBD1 might be the D (5 bases). Germline assignment: CDR1 SNHLY and CDR2 FYNNEI. Trimming cost V 9 bases and J 7 bases, with 15 bases left between them. The length of the CDR3 is 12 residues. The CDR3 reads CARGHSVFEAFS. As DNA, the CDR3 is TGTGCCAGGGGGCATTCTGTGTTTGAAGCTTTCTCT.